One and the same sample provided the 20 T cell receptor beta chains below, sequenced in a study of blood T cell repertoires in COVID-19. Assay: immunoSEQ multiplex PCR; the TCRdb copy retains only in-frame clones and omits some. The profile shows roughly 250,000 clones, 80% to 85% of them singletons. Sequencing input: peripheral blood. These receptors came from a person aged 70 to 85 with COVID-19, enrolled during active disease.

V and J are TRBV6-5 and TRBJ2-7; TRBD1 is a possible D gene (6 bases). CDR3 length: 14 residues. Trimming pared 6 bases from V and 4 bases from J, leaving 16 bases between. Germline CDR1 MNHEY, CDR2 SVGAGI. This CDR3 is CASSRDRNPYEQYF. The CDR3 nucleotides are TGTGCCAGCAGCAGAGACAGGAATCCTTACGAGCAGTACTTC.

This chain connects TRBV29-1 to TRBJ2-3, with D maybe TRBD2 (6 bases). CDR1 is SQVTM, CDR2 ANQGSEA, per germline. Trimming took off 4 bases at V and 2 bases at J, with 10 bases between the two ends. The CDR3 consists of 13 residues. CDR3 bases: TGCAGCGTTGCTAGCGATAACACAGATACGCAGTATTTT. Translated, it gives CSVASDNTDTQYF.

This rearrangement joins TRBV18 to TRBJ2-3, with D possibly TRBD2 on 6 matching bases. Germline V lookup: CDR1 KGHSH, CDR2 LQKENI. CDR3 length: 14 amino acids. The germline V and J ends were trimmed by 6 bases and 4 bases, with 14 bases remaining between them. The CDR3 DNA is TGTGCCAGCTCCTTCCAGGAGGGACCAGATACGCAGTATTTT. Residues: CASSFQEGPDTQYF.

V usage is TRBV7-3 and J usage is TRBJ2-5, with 10 bases fitting TRBD2. Looked up from germline, CDR1 is SGHTA and CDR2 is FQGTGA. This CDR3 spans 14 amino acids. Losses at the gene ends were 6 bases for V and 10 bases for J; bases not matched to a gene: 11. The CDR3 region is CASSRLAGDTFQYF. CDR3 DNA sequence: TGTGCCAGCAGTAGGCTAGCGGGGGACACCTTCCAGTACTTC.

The rearrangement links TRBV20-1 to TRBJ2-7; 8 bases fit TRBD2. The germline gives CDR1 DFQATT, CDR2 SNEGSKA (reference sequence). V shed 3 bases, J shed 2 bases, and the junction held 6 bases outside the gene matches. This CDR3 comprises 14 residues. For the CDR3, the DNA is TGCAGTGCTAGTCCGCGGGAGGCGGCCTACGAGCAGTACTTC. Protein sequence: CSASPREAAYEQYF.

The CDR3, as DNA: TGTGCCAGCAGCTTAGGGCTTCCGGGGAGAGAAAAACTGTTTTTT. Amino acids: CASSLGLPGREKLFF. The chain employs TRBV7-8 and TRBJ1-4; D remains ambiguous. In germline, CDR1 is SGHVS, CDR2 FQNEAQ. Between the trimmed V and J ends, which lost 1 base and 8 bases, there was a span of 14 bases. This CDR3 spans 15 amino acids.

This clone was seen a single time. V usage is TRBV27 and J usage is TRBJ2-7, with 9 bases that match TRBD2. V gave up 5 bases and J gave up 7 bases; unmatched junction bases: 12. Germline V lookup: CDR1 MNHEY, CDR2 SMNVEV (reference sequence). CDR3 size: 15 residues. The DNA of the CDR3 is TGTGCCAGCAGTGAATTCCCGGGCCTAGCGGGAGAGCAGTACTTC. Protein sequence: CASSEFPGLAGEQYF.

The gene calls are TRBV6-4 and TRBJ2-1; TRBD2 is a possible D gene (6 bases). The CDR3 is 13 residues long. Germline CDR1 MRHNA, CDR2 SNTAGT. Trimming shortened V by 4 bases and J by 10 bases, and 14 bases separated the two germline ends. The DNA of the CDR3 is TGTGCCAGCAGTGCCGACCGGGCGGGAGAGCAGTTCTTC. Translated, it gives CASSADRAGEQFF.

J is TRBJ1-6 and V is TRBV19, with 7 bases lining up with TRBD1. This CDR3 contains 15 residues. With 5 bases clipped from V and 6 bases from J, the junction kept 7 bases outside the gene matches. Germline-derived CDR1 and CDR2 are LNHDA and SQIVND (reference sequence). For the CDR3, the DNA is TGTGCCAGTAGTGCAGGGGGACGGGGTAATTCACCCCTCCACTTT. It is translated as CASSAGGRGNSPLHF.

V usage is TRBV6-5 and J usage is TRBJ2-7; TRBD1 is a possible D gene (5 bases). The CDR3 covers 14 residues. Germline V gives CDR1 MNHEY, CDR2 SVGAGI. Trimming took off 7 bases at V and 2 bases at J, with 15 bases between the two ends. The CDR3 is CASISDAGPYEQYF. CDR3 bases: TGTGCCAGCATCTCGGACGCAGGGCCCTACGAGCAGTACTTC.

The chain has TRBV7-3 and TRBJ2-2, with 7 positions matching TRBD1. Germline-derived CDR1 and CDR2 are SGHTA and FQGTGA. V shed 5 bases and J 0 bases; nucleotides not matched to a gene: 9. This CDR3 comprises 17 residues. The CDR3 protein is CASSQPSGQANTGELFF. DNA for the CDR3: TGTGCCAGCAGCCAACCTTCCGGACAGGCGAACACCGGGGAGCTGTTTTTT.

The CDR3 loop is CASRVSGNEKLFF. The DNA for the CDR3 is TGTGCCAGCAGGGTTAGTGGTAATGAAAAACTGTTTTTT. This chain joins TRBV28 and TRBJ1-4; D not certain. CDR3 length: 13 residues. In germline, CDR1 is MDHEN, CDR2 SYDVKM. The germline V and J ends were trimmed by 6 bases and 4 bases, with 9 bases remaining between them. Full variable domain (outside the CDR3, taken from reference TRBV28 and TRBJ1-4): DVKVTQSSRYLVKRTGEKVFLECVQDMDHENMFWYRQDPGLGLRLIYFSYDVKMKEKGDIPEGYSVSREKKERFSLILESASTNQTSMYLCASRVSGNEKLFFGSGTQLSVL.

The chain uses TRBV27 and TRBJ1-2; perhaps TRBD1 as D (6 bases). This CDR3 is built from 16 residues. Between the trimmed V and J ends, which lost 0 bases and 4 bases, there was a span of 15 bases. Germline V lookup: CDR1 MNHEY, CDR2 SMNVEV (reference sequence). CDR3 loop: CASSLSWGGAGYGYTF. The CDR3 region has the DNA TGTGCCAGCAGTTTATCCTGGGGGGGCGCGGGCTATGGCTACACCTTC.

The chain couples TRBV7-8 to TRBJ1-2, with 9 bases aligning to TRBD1. V lost 1 base and J lost 7; bases outside the gene matches: 4. The CDR3 has 14 residues. Germline loops: CDR1 SGHVS, CDR2 FQNEAQ. The CDR3, as DNA: TGTGCCAGCAGCTTAGAACAGGGGGCGAGTGGCTACACCTTC. Protein: CASSLEQGASGYTF.

This clone showed up just once. The chain couples TRBV5-5 to TRBJ2-5, with a possible D match to TRBD1 (6 bases). V was pared by 1 base and J by 5 bases, with 18 bases between. The germline V gene has CDR1 SGHKS and CDR2 YYEKEE (reference sequence). The CDR3 loop spans 16 amino acids. CDR3 loop: CASSLLRPGVFETQYF. In DNA form, the CDR3 reads TGTGCCAGCAGCTTGTTACGTCCAGGGGTTTTTGAGACCCAGTACTTC.

The chain links TRBV6-5 to TRBJ2-7; no definite D call. The V end lost 6 bases, the J end lost 5 bases, and 14 bases lay between the germline ends. The germline V gene encodes CDR1 MNHEY and CDR2 SVGAGI. The length of the CDR3 is 13 residues. CDR3 in DNA: TGTGCCAGCAGGGAGATTCTTGTGGACGAGCAGTACTTC. Translated: CASREILVDEQYF.

This rearrangement joins TRBV27 to TRBJ2-5; TRBD2 aligns across 13 bases. V shed 6 bases and J 1 base; nucleotides not matched to a gene: 2. CDR1 is MNHEY and CDR2 is SMNVEV in the germline V gene (reference sequence). This CDR3 comprises 15 residues. CDR3 DNA sequence: TGTGCCAGCAGGGGACTAGCGGGGCTCCAAGAGACCCAGTACTTC. It codes for CASRGLAGLQETQYF.

The J gene is TRBJ2-2, the V gene TRBV14; D may be TRBD2 (6 bases). This CDR3 has 15 amino acids. Per germline, CDR1 SGHDN and CDR2 FVKESK. With 4 bases removed from V and 7 bases from J, the gap between germline ends came to 16 bases. In nucleotides, the CDR3 is TGTGCCAGCAGCCTCGCCGCGGGAAGCTTCGGGGAGCTGTTTTTT. Its protein product is CASSLAAGSFGELFF.

This sequence joins TRBV11-3 and TRBJ2-2; maybe TRBD1 (6 bases). The ends were cut back, 2 bases at V and 7 bases at J, with 14 bases in the middle. Germline lookup yields CDR1 SGHNT and CDR2 YENEEA. The CDR3 consists of 15 residues. This CDR3 is CASSLFRGRDGELFF. The CDR3 coding sequence is TGTGCCAGCAGCTTATTCAGGGGAAGGGACGGGGAGCTGTTTTTT.

The chain employs TRBV7-2 and TRBJ1-2; TRBD1 is a possible D gene (5 bases). The CDR3 is 15 residues long. Germline CDR1 and CDR2: SGHTA and FQGNSA. V shed 6 bases and J shed 8 bases, with 22 bases lying between them. The CDR3 nucleotides read TGTGCCAGCAGGGTGGCGGGGCTAGGAGTGGAGGGCTACACCTTC. Protein: CASRVAGLGVEGYTF.